This TCR beta chain was recovered during a study of blood T cell repertoires in COVID-19. Study-wide background: COVID-19 samples, acute and convalescent, were from the United States, Italy and Spain. T cells, B-cell-depleted T cells, or PBMCs supplied cDNA or gDNA.

In the original processing: Counts of nucleated cells, estimated from reference gene primer amplification, were obtained. Sequencing used immunoSEQ multiplex PCR; TCRdb keeps in-frame clones, though not all of them. V and J calls plus clone size are reproduced from that table; the DNA served to infer D and trimming. The sample records around 97,000 clones, roughly 82% being singletons. This CDR3 spans 11 amino acids. Between the trimmed V and J ends, which lost 5 bases and 11 bases, there was a span of 12 bases. The germline CDR1 and CDR2 sequences are MNHEY and SVGEGT. The source is a human donor in a cohort sampled during active COVID-19. The V call is TRBV6-2 or TRBV6-3, the J call TRBJ1-1; D unclear. The sample was peripheral blood. CDR3 sequence reads: CASSQGGSAFF. The CDR3, as DNA: TGTGCCAGCAGTCAAGGAGGGTCCGCTTTCTTT.